Listed below are T cell receptor beta chains from one sample, sequenced in a study of metastatic and nonmetastatic thyroid tumors. Via MiXCR, TCRdb re-called the PCR reads. This table has some 32,000 clones, 20% appearing once. Sequencing used blood. Every receptor here comes from a female donor with papillary thyroid cancer or a benign thyroid nodule (not recorded which). Some clones in this sample may be carry-over from other donors' samples. Each CDR3 is given with its conserved first and last residue. A D gene is named only where the DNA matches it firmly. Where a row states a size, it is once, few, many or the class of an expanded clone; other rows omit it.

abundance	v_gene	d_gene	j_gene	CDR3nt	CDR3aa
-	TRBV14	TRBD2	TRBJ2-7	TGTGCCAGCAGCAGGACTAGCGGGAAGCTTGGCGAGCAGTACTTC	CASSRTSGKLGEQYF
-	TRBV11-3	TRBD1	TRBJ2-7	TGTGCCAGCAGCTTAGAGCAGGGGGCACCATACGAGCAGTACTTC	CASSLEQGAPYEQYF
-	TRBV12-5	-	TRBJ1-3	TGTGCTAGTGGTTTGGAGAACTCTGGAAACACCATATATTTT	CASGLENSGNTIYF
-	TRBV12-3/TRBV12-4	TRBD1	TRBJ2-2	TGTGCCAGCAGCTCCTTCAGGAGACAGGGGAACACCGGGGAGCTGTTTTTT	CASSSFRRQGNTGELFF
medium-sized	TRBV6-1	-	TRBJ1-6	TGTGCCAGCGGAAACAACGGGGGGTATAATAATTCACCCCTCCACTTT	CASGNNGGYNNSPLHF
-	TRBV20-1	-	TRBJ2-1	TGCAGTGCTTTCCCCGGGCGGGACTACAATGAGCAGTTCTTC	CSAFPGRDYNEQFF
many	TRBV11-1	TRBD2	TRBJ2-3	TGTGCCAGCAGCTTAGAGCGGGACTCGAGGGATACGCAGTATTTT	CASSLERDSRDTQYF
many	TRBV20-1	-	TRBJ2-7	TGCAGTGCTAATTTGGGCAGTTCGAGGTCCTACGAGCAGTACTTC	CSANLGSSRSYEQYF
-	TRBV30	-	TRBJ2-2	TGTGCCTGGACCCGTCGGGGGAGAGGCACCGGGGAGCTGTTTTTT	CAWTRRGRGTGELFF
medium-sized	TRBV20-1	TRBD2	TRBJ2-1	TGCAGTGCCAGACCGGGACTAGCGACCCCCGAGCAGTTCTTC	CSARPGLATPEQFF
-	TRBV7-2	TRBD2	TRBJ2-1	TGTGCCAGCAGCTTGAGCGGGACCCAGGGTGAGCAGTTCTTC	CASSLSGTQGEQFF
many	TRBV19	TRBD2	TRBJ2-3	TGTGCCAGTAGCCCTAGCGGGGATACGCAGTATTTT	CASSPSGDTQYF
few	TRBV2	-	TRBJ1-1	TGTGCCAGCACCCCCCAGGGCTTAGGGGACACTGAAGCTTTCTTT	CASTPQGLGDTEAFF
-	TRBV6-1	TRBD2	TRBJ2-2	TGTGCCATCACCCCCCTAGCGGGTCCGACCACCGGGGAGCAGTTTTTT	CAITPLAGPTTGEQFF
-	TRBV14	TRBD2	TRBJ2-1	TGTGCCAGCAGCCGCCCCGGGGGGGGGCCGCGCGAGCAGTTCTTC	CASSRPGGGPREQFF
once	TRBV11-2	-	TRBJ2-2	TGTGCCAGCAGCTTAGTTCTAGGCAGAGCAGACACCGGGGAGCTGTTTTTT	CASSLVLGRADTGELFF
many	TRBV11-2	-	TRBJ2-3	TGTGCCAGCAGACCTGGACAGGGAGGGACAGATACGCAGTATTTT	CASRPGQGGTDTQYF
few	TRBV28	TRBD2	TRBJ2-1	TGTGCCAGCACCTTAGCGGGAGTCGCCAACAATGAGCAGTTCTTC	CASTLAGVANNEQFF
few	TRBV19	-	TRBJ1-6	TGTGCCAGTAGTACGCGAGGACAGTATAATTCACCCCTCCACTTT	CASSTRGQYNSPLHF
-	TRBV20-1	TRBD1	TRBJ2-7	TGCAGTGCCAGGATAATACAGGGGGCAGGAGAGCAGTACTTC	CSARIIQGAGEQYF
few	TRBV6-1	TRBD2	TRBJ2-2	TGTGCCAGCATGGGCCGACTAGCGCCGAACACCGGGGAGCTGTTTTTT	CASMGRLAPNTGELFF
few	TRBV28	-	TRBJ1-2	TGTGCCAGCAGTTTGACCGGTAACTATGGCTACACCTTC	CASSLTGNYGYTF
-	TRBV6-1	TRBD2	TRBJ2-5	TGTGCCAGCAGTGAATATCTGGGGAGGGAGGCCCAGTACTTC	CASSEYLGREAQYF
many	TRBV6-1	-	TRBJ1-4	TGTGCCAGCACACGCGAACCGGGGAAAAAACTGTTTTTT	CASTREPGKKLFF
many	TRBV5-1	-	TRBJ2-1	TGCGCCAGCAGCTTCGGCTCAATTTCCTACAATGAGCAGTTCTTC	CASSFGSISYNEQFF
-	TRBV28	TRBD2	TRBJ2-7	TGTGCCAGCAGTTTCCATCGCCTAGCGGGAGGTCGCTACGAGCAGTACTTC	CASSFHRLAGGRYEQYF
many	TRBV10-3	TRBD1	TRBJ2-1	TGTGCCATCAGTGAGTCCTCGCCTCCGGGACAGGGGGCGGTCGATGAGCAGTTCTTC	CAISESSPPGQGAVDEQFF
-	TRBV5-4	-	TRBJ1-3	TGTGCCAGCAGCTTCCGCGGGGGGGACACCATATATTTT	CASSFRGGDTIYF
medium-sized	TRBV4-1	TRBD1	TRBJ1-5	TGCGCCAGCAGCCTACAGGGGGCTGGTCAGCCCCAGCATTTT	CASSLQGAGQPQHF
many	TRBV28	TRBD1	TRBJ1-1	TGTGCCAGCAGTTTACCGGGACAGGGATACACTGAAGCTTTCTTT	CASSLPGQGYTEAFF
many	TRBV13	-	TRBJ1-4	TGTGCCAGCAGCTTAAATCAGGGTGGGGGGGAAAAACTGTTTTTT	CASSLNQGGGEKLFF
many	TRBV20-1	-	TRBJ2-5	TGCAGTGCCCCGGGCCAAGAGACCCAGTACTTC	CSAPGQETQYF
-	TRBV6-1	-	TRBJ1-4	TGTGCCAGCAGTGCGGGGTTGTTCGATGAAAAACTGTTTTTT	CASSAGLFDEKLFF
many	TRBV6-1	-	TRBJ1-4	TGTGCCACGCGTAGACAGAACGAAAAACTGTTTTTT	CATRRQNEKLFF
many	TRBV6-1	-	TRBJ1-4	TGTGCCAGCACCTCCTGGAGGGAAAAACTGTTTTTT	CASTSWREKLFF
-	TRBV9	-	TRBJ2-7	TGTGCCAGCAGCGTAGAACAGGGTCCGTCCGAGCAGTACTTC	CASSVEQGPSEQYF
many	TRBV25-1	-	TRBJ1-3	TGTGCCAGCAGTGACAGCTGGGGTTCCGGAAACACCATATATTTT	CASSDSWGSGNTIYF
-	TRBV9	-	TRBJ1-2	TGTGCCAGCAGCGTAGGATGGGAAGACGGCTACACCTTC	CASSVGWEDGYTF
-	TRBV5-1	TRBD1	TRBJ1-4	TGCGCCAGCAGCTTTGGAGCAGGGGGTAATAATGAAAAACTGTTTTTT	CASSFGAGGNNEKLFF
medium-sized	TRBV11-2	TRBD1	TRBJ2-2	TGTGCCAGCAGCTTTTTACAGGGGCCCGGGGAGCTGTTTTTT	CASSFLQGPGELFF
few	TRBV2	TRBD1	TRBJ2-3	TGTGCCAGCCTACGGGACAGGGGGGATACGCAGTATTTT	CASLRDRGDTQYF
medium-sized	TRBV5-1	TRBD1	TRBJ1-6	TGCGCCAGCAGCCCGGGACAGGGAAGTGTGTTTTATGATTCACCCCTCCACTTT	CASSPGQGSVFYDSPLHF
-	TRBV5-1	-	TRBJ2-7	TGCGCCAGCAGCTTGGACGGAGGGAGGCGCGGGCAGTACTTC	CASSLDGGRRGQYF
-	TRBV11-2	-	TRBJ2-1	TGTGCCAGCACCAAAGAGGCACTCCAGAACAATGAGCAGTTCTTC	CASTKEALQNNEQFF
-	TRBV7-9	-	TRBJ2-1	TGTGCCAGCAGCTACCTAATTGGGAATGAGCAGTTCTTC	CASSYLIGNEQFF
few	TRBV12-3/TRBV12-4	-	TRBJ2-7	TGTGCCAGCAGTTTAGAATTGTTAGGGACAACCCCCGAGCAGTACTTC	CASSLELLGTTPEQYF
many	TRBV5-1	TRBD1	TRBJ1-4	TGCGCCAGCAGCCCGGGGGACAGGGCTAATGAAAAACTGTTTTTT	CASSPGDRANEKLFF
many	TRBV19	TRBD1	TRBJ2-7	TGTGCCAGTAGTATAGCAGTCGGGACAGGGGGGTACGAGCAGTACTTC	CASSIAVGTGGYEQYF
-	TRBV28	-	TRBJ2-7	TGTGCCACTCTGGAACTGGGTGATAAGATGAACGAGCAGTACTTC	CATLELGDKMNEQYF
-	TRBV20-1	TRBD2	TRBJ2-3	TGCAGTGCTAGACTAGCGGGGGGGAGGTGGCCGGCCAGCACAGATACGCAGTATTTT	CSARLAGGRWPASTDTQYF
-	TRBV11-3	TRBD1	TRBJ1-2	TGTGCCAGCAGCCCCCGACAGGGCTATGGCTACACCTTC	CASSPRQGYGYTF
-	TRBV5-1	-	TRBJ2-6	TGCGCCAGCAGCCAGACAGGTAAAGGGGCCAACGTCCTGACTTTC	CASSQTGKGANVLTF
medium-sized	TRBV20-1	-	TRBJ1-6	TGCAGTGCTAAAGCCCTCGGAGGGGGTGGGAATTCACCCCTCCACTTT	CSAKALGGGGNSPLHF
many	TRBV11-3	-	TRBJ2-1	TGTGCCAGCAGCTTAGTAGGGGGATCTGGGGGACAAGGTTTCTACAATGAGCAGTTCTTC	CASSLVGGSGGQGFYNEQFF